The sequence of this T cell receptor (beta chain) was determined in a study of blood T cell repertoires in COVID-19. As handled by the study authors: Amplified reference gene primers provided the basis for estimating nucleated cell counts. Method: immunoSEQ multiplex PCR; TCRdb's copy keeps in-frame clones and lacks some. V and J calls and clone size come straight from that table; D and trimming were deduced from the DNA. The table includes 78,000 or so clones, over 75% detected once. The sequencing sample was made of peripheral blood. The receptor's source is an elderly man with acute or convalescent COVID-19.

The CDR3 DNA is TGTGCCAGCAGCAGGGACAGGGATTATGGCTACACCTTC. The encoded protein is CASSRDRDYGYTF. The chain is built from TRBV7-2 and TRBJ1-2; 9 bases are shared with TRBD1. Germline loops: CDR1 SGHTA, CDR2 FQGNSA. The CDR3 sequence is 13 residues long. V lost 5 bases, J lost 5 bases, and 3 bases stayed unmatched.